This TCR beta chain is from a study of cytomegalovirus exposure and HLA in healthy donors. TCRdb keeps only in-frame clones here, not all; method: immunoSEQ multiplex PCR. The sample holds about 56,000 clones, around 93% seen once. The CDR3 is 14 residues long. Germline CDR1 reads LNHDA; CDR2 reads SQIVND (reference sequence). Trimming removed 8 bases from V and 8 bases from J; junction bases left unmatched: 9. Input material: PBMCs. The chain joins TRBV19 to TRBJ2-1; 10 bases agree with TRBD2. This sequence originates from a woman between 18 and 29 years old in good health and CMV-seropositive. The CDR3, as DNA: TGTGCCAGTCAAAAGCGGGGGGGCAGGGATGAGCAGTTCTTC. Amino acids: CASQKRGGRDEQFF.